This entry features one T cell receptor (beta chain) sequence. Looked up from germline, CDR1 is SEHNR and CDR2 is FQNEAQ (reference sequence). V was clipped by 5 bases and J by 2 bases; unmatched bases: 7. The CDR3 has 15 amino acids. Ages ranged from about 18 to 90 years, with residence in 24 US areas. All recovered Cohort 3 donors got two negative PCRs, got clearance, or saw symptom resolution. The source of the sample is a study of blood T cell repertoires in COVID-19. Study context: Italy, Spain and the United States were the sources of the convalescent and acute COVID-19 samples.

Profiling relied on immunoSEQ multiplex PCR, and the TCRdb table lists in-frame clones only, not all of them. The data hold some 270,000 clones, with roughly 89% observed a single time. The TCR comes from a woman in her sixties or seventies who had recovered from COVID-19. The chain employs TRBV7-9 and TRBJ1-1; 8 bases are shared with TRBD1. Source material: PBMCs or T cells enriched from blood (not recorded which). CDR3: CASSPWGQANTEAFF. The CDR3 nucleotides read TGTGCCAGCAGCCCCTGGGGACAGGCTAACACTGAAGCTTTCTTT.